A single sample is the source of the 21 T cell receptor beta chains below, sequenced in a study of identical twins. Using its own MiXCR run on the 5' RACE reads, TCRdb lists one record per CDR3 protein. The sample has some 730,000 distinct CDR3 sequences, roughly 18% seen once. The same specimen was also included in a second study, on T cells expressing NK-cell markers.

Sequencing was done on a sample of PBMCs. These receptors were collected from a woman aged 18 to 35 in good health.

For this clonotype: The junction departs from the called germline gene at one end, perhaps through a read error. The V gene is TRBV7-9, the J gene TRBJ2-7; 7 positions agree with TRBD2. Germline-derived CDR1 and CDR2 are SEHNR and FQNEAQ (reference sequence). This CDR3 spans 15 amino acids. For the CDR3, the DNA is TGTGCCAGCAGCCACGGGCCCCTAGCAGCGGGACGCTCACACTTC. It specifies CASSHGPLAAGRSHF.

Only a few counts were recorded for this clonotype. The chain combines TRBV6-4 with TRBJ2-1; D possibly corresponds to TRBD1 (6 bases). The CDR3 runs 16 residues. Germline V CDR1 and CDR2: MRHNA, SNTAGT. The V end lost 6 bases, the J end lost 0 bases, and 15 bases lay between the germline ends. The CDR3 nucleotides are TGTGCCAGCAGCCTCGGAACAGGGACCTCCTACAATGAGCAGTTCTTC. Encoded protein: CASSLGTGTSYNEQFF.

The rearrangement links TRBV7-8 to TRBJ1-2; weak D call: TRBD1 (6 bases). Germline V lookup: CDR1 SGHVS, CDR2 FQNEAQ. The CDR3 sequence is 15 residues long. V gave up 4 bases and J gave up 4 bases, with 16 bases separating them. CDR3 nucleotides: TGTGCCAGCAGCTCCACGGGGGGCGCCGGCTATGGCTACACCTTC. Translation gives CASSSTGGAGYGYTF. Combining the CDR3 with reference TRBV7-8 and TRBJ1-2 gives the whole variable domain GAGVSQSPRYKVAKRGQDVALRCDPISGHVSLFWYQQALGQGPEFLTYFQNEAQLDKSGLPSDRFFAERPEGSVSTLKIQRTQQEDSAVYLCASSSTGGAGYGYTFGSGTRLTVV.

The rearrangement joins TRBV20-1 to TRBJ2-2, with 8 bases fitting TRBD1. The CDR3 has 16 amino acids. V trimming: 6 bases; J trimming: 7 bases; junction bases outside the gene matches: 16. The germline CDR1 and CDR2 sequences are DFQATT and SNEGSKA (reference sequence). In DNA, the CDR3 is TGCAGTGCCGTCCACCTCAGGGGGCGACAAGGCGGGGAGCTGTTTTTT. It codes for CSAVHLRGRQGGELFF.

This clonotype was counted only a few times. The chain recombines TRBV20-1 with TRBJ2-7; D is unclear. The CDR3 is made up of 14 amino acids. Germline V gene sequence: CDR1 DFQATT, CDR2 SNEGSKA (reference sequence). V was cut by 6 bases and J by 4 bases, with 19 bases left in between. CDR3 residues: CSAERAGYMYEQYF. The CDR3 DNA follows: TGCAGTGCAGAGAGAGCTGGGTATATGTACGAGCAGTACTTC.

J is TRBJ2-3 and V is TRBV20-1; no clear D. This CDR3 is 14 amino acids long. CDR1 and CDR2 (germline): DFQATT, SNEGSKA (reference sequence). The V and J ends lost 3 bases and 1 base respectively, with 11 bases between them. CDR3 nucleotide sequence: TGCAGTGCTAGCCGAATCCGCGGCACAGATACGCAGTATTTT. Translated: CSASRIRGTDTQYF.

The V call is TRBV12-3 or TRBV12-4, the J call TRBJ2-1; 11 bases are a match to TRBD2. After removal of 7 bases from V and 10 bases from J, the junction contained 9 bases not matched to a gene. This CDR3 comprises 14 residues. The CDR3 protein is CASTISGGAREQFF. In DNA form, the CDR3 reads TGTGCCAGCACCATTAGCGGGGGGGCTAGGGAGCAGTTCTTC.

V and J are TRBV20-1 and TRBJ2-3, with 9 nucleotides matching TRBD2. Germline V gene data show CDR1 as DFQATT and CDR2 as SNEGSKA (reference sequence). J gave up 6 bases and V 6 bases, and 10 bases lay outside the gene matches. The CDR3 totals 14 residues. This CDR3 reads CSAYPGLAMDTQYF. The CDR3 region has the DNA TGCAGTGCGTATCCGGGACTAGCAATGGATACGCAGTATTTT.

This clonotype was counted a few times. The J gene is TRBJ2-1, the V gene TRBV20-1, with 9 bases lining up with TRBD2. Trimming cost V 0 bases and J 1 base; bases outside gene matches: 13. The length of the CDR3 is 19 residues. Per germline, CDR1 DFQATT and CDR2 SNEGSKA (reference sequence). The CDR3 coding sequence is TGCAGTGCTAGAGATAGGGGAGCGGGGGGTCTTAATTCCTACAATGAGCAGTTCTTC. Encoded protein: CSARDRGAGGLNSYNEQFF.

J is TRBJ2-7 and V is TRBV27; no clear D gene. The CDR3 extends over 14 amino acids. The germline CDR1 and CDR2 sequences are MNHEY and SMNVEV (reference sequence). Trimming stripped 2 bases from V and 7 bases from J, with 15 bases between. The CDR3 region is CASSLTLTPTEQYF. Written as DNA, the CDR3 is TGTGCCAGCAGTTTAACACTGACTCCTACGGAGCAGTACTTC.

This clonotype turned up a few times. The CDR3 coding sequence is TGTGCCAGCAGTCCCACCCGGGACAGACAAAAGTACTTC. Translated, it gives CASSPTRDRQKYF. The chain uses TRBV27 and TRBJ2-7; 7 bases line up with TRBD1. Looked up from germline, CDR1 is MNHEY and CDR2 is SMNVEV (reference sequence). Losses at the gene ends were 5 bases for V and 11 bases for J; bases not matched to a gene: 12. This CDR3 is built from 13 residues.

This rearrangement joins TRBV15 to TRBJ2-1; the D gene is possibly TRBD2 (6 bases). The germline V gene encodes CDR1 LNHNV and CDR2 YYDKDF (reference sequence). This CDR3 contains 12 residues. V was shortened by 5 bases and J by 9 bases, with 11 bases between the two germline ends. The CDR3 sequence is CATSVTGGEQFF. CDR3 coding DNA: TGTGCCACCAGCGTGACCGGGGGTGAGCAGTTCTTC.

The CDR3 DNA reads TGTGCCAGCAGCTTGGGACTAGTAAGGTACGAGCAGTACTTC. It codes for CASSLGLVRYEQYF. The rearrangement joins TRBV7-2 to TRBJ2-7; 8 bases agree with TRBD2. Germline lookup yields CDR1 SGHTA and CDR2 FQGNSA. The CDR3 spans 14 residues. Unmatched junction bases numbered 5, after V lost 3 bases and J lost 4 bases.

The table lists this clonotype with a few counts. The V and J genes are TRBV27 and TRBJ2-2; the D gene is possibly TRBD2 (6 bases). V lost 3 bases to trimming and J lost 4 bases, with 12 bases between them. The V gene's germline CDR1 is MNHEY and CDR2 SMNVEV (reference sequence). There are 15 residues in the CDR3. The CDR3 sequence is CASSLDGRGTGELFF. In DNA form, the CDR3 reads TGTGCCAGCAGTTTGGACGGGAGAGGCACCGGGGAGCTGTTTTTT.

This clonotype has more than one count but fewer than ten. The chain couples TRBV12-3 or TRBV12-4 to TRBJ2-7; D uncertain. Trimming shortened V by 5 bases and J by 7 bases, and 9 bases separated the two germline ends. The CDR3 covers 11 residues. The CDR3 loop reads CASSRGREQYF. The CDR3 DNA reads TGTGCCAGCAGTCGTGGTAGAGAGCAGTACTTC.

The table lists this clonotype with many counts. This chain uses TRBV5-1 with TRBJ2-3, with 10 bases fitting TRBD2. The J segment lost 2 bases and the V segment lost 4 bases, leaving 7 bases of the junction unmatched. Germline CDR1 is SGHRS and CDR2 is YFSETQ. The CDR3 sequence is 16 residues long. CDR3 region: CASSPGLAVITDTQYF. CDR3 in DNA: TGCGCCAGCAGCCCTGGACTAGCGGTTATCACAGATACGCAGTATTTT.

This clonotype was seen more than once but under ten times. The V gene is TRBV5-1, the J gene TRBJ2-3, with 9 bases lining up with TRBD1. Per the germline V gene, CDR1 is SGHRS and CDR2 is YFSETQ. This CDR3 comprises 14 residues. The V gene end was trimmed by 5 bases and the J gene end by 5 bases; junction bases not matched to a gene: 6. The CDR3 protein is CASSRDRVGDTQYF. In DNA form, the CDR3 reads TGCGCCAGCAGTCGGGACAGGGTTGGAGATACGCAGTATTTT.

This clonotype showed up just a few times. This chain connects TRBV6-1 to TRBJ1-5; maybe TRBD1 (5 bases). Germline CDR1 and CDR2: MNHNS and SASEGT. Trimming shortened V by 9 bases and J by 5 bases, and 14 bases separated the two germline ends. This CDR3 region has 13 residues. CDR3 amino acids: CARAQGPDQPQHF. The CDR3 nucleotides are TGTGCCAGGGCCCAGGGTCCCGATCAGCCCCAGCATTTT.

The chain carries TRBV10-3 and TRBJ2-1, with D unclear. The germline gives CDR1 ENHRY, CDR2 SYGVKD. This CDR3 spans 13 amino acids. V was cut by 2 bases and J by 8 bases, with 10 bases left in between. The CDR3 DNA reads TGTGCCATCAGTGAGAGCGAGAGCTATGAGCAGTTCTTC. This gives the protein CAISESESYEQFF.

This clonotype was observed a few times. The chain recombines TRBV3-1 with TRBJ2-7, with 9 positions matching TRBD2. The germline gives CDR1 LGHDT, CDR2 YNNKEL (reference sequence). V shed 3 bases and J 4 bases; nucleotides not matched to a gene: 7. This CDR3 comprises 15 residues. CDR3 nucleotides: TGTGCCAGCAGCCAGAGCGGGGGGACTACATACGAGCAGTACTTC. Translation: CASSQSGGTTYEQYF.

Only a few counts were recorded for this clonotype. This chain links TRBV7-8 with TRBJ2-3, with TRBD2 identical over 12 bases. Germline CDR1 SGHVS, CDR2 FQNEAQ. The CDR3 is made up of 17 amino acids. J lost 2 bases, V lost 0 bases, and 3 bases had no gene match. The CDR3 loop is CASSLAPSGRVTDTQYF. In nucleotides, the CDR3 is TGTGCCAGCAGCTTAGCTCCTAGCGGGAGGGTCACAGATACGCAGTATTTT.